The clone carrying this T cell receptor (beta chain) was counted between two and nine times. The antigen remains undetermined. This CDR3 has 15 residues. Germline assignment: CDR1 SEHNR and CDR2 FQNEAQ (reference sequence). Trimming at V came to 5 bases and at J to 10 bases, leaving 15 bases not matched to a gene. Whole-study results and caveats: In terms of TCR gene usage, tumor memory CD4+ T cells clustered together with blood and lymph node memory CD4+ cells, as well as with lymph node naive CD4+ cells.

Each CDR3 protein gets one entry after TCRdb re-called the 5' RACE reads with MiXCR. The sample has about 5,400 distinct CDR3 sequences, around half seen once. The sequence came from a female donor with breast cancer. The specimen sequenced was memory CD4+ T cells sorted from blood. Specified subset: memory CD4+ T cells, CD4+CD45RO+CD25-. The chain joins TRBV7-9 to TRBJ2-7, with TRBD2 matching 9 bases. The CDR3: CASSPQGLAASFQYF. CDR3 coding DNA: TGTGCCAGCAGCCCCCAGGGACTAGCCGCTTCATTTCAGTACTTC.